This entry concerns a single T cell receptor beta chain. V lost 4 bases to trimming and J lost 3 bases, with 10 bases between them. This CDR3 spans 13 amino acids. Germline assignment: CDR1 LGHDT and CDR2 YNNKEL (reference sequence). The sample is drawn from a study of blood T cell repertoires in COVID-19. Using immunoSEQ multiplex PCR, the repertoire was profiled, and TCRdb retains in-frame clones only, with some absent. Here the sample spans around 40,000 clones, about nine tenths being singletons. The V gene is TRBV3-1 (or the pseudogene TRBV3-2), the J gene TRBJ2-7; D ambiguous. Sequenced input: peripheral blood. The clonotype comes from a man in his fifties or sixties with active COVID-19. In nucleotides, the CDR3 is TGTGCCAGCAGCCTCGGAGTAATCTACGAGCAGTACTTC. It codes for CASSLGVIYEQYF.